Listed below are T cell receptor beta chains from one sample, sequenced in a study of blood T cell repertoires in COVID-19. The assay was immunoSEQ multiplex PCR, and TCRdb's table has in-frame clones only and misses some. The table includes 200,000 to 300,000 clones, around 88% detected once. The specimen sequenced was PBMCs or T cells enriched from blood (not recorded which). These receptors came from a woman in her 40s with acute COVID-19. The CDR3 runs from the conserved cysteine through the conserved F or W. Fields, in order: D gene, V gene, clone size, J gene, CDR3 DNA, CDR3 protein. A D gene is named only where the DNA matches it firmly. The listing skips clone size in some rows; elsewhere it reads once, few, many or a size class.

d_call: NA; v_call: TRBV7-2; clone_size: once; j_call: TRBJ2-5; cdr3_nt: TGTGCCAGCAGCCCTTTTTCGCGCGGGGGCCGGGAGACCCAGTACTTC; cdr3_aa: CASSPFSRGGRETQYF
d_call: NA; v_call: TRBV2; clone_size: once; j_call: TRBJ1-5; cdr3_nt: TGTGCCAGCCAAGGGGATAGGGGCAATCAGCCCCAGCATTTT; cdr3_aa: CASQGDRGNQPQHF
d_call: TRBD1; v_call: TRBV12-5; clone_size: NA; j_call: TRBJ1-1; cdr3_nt: TGTGCTAGTGGTTTGGTAGGGCAGGGGGCGAAAAACACTGAAGCTTTCTTT; cdr3_aa: CASGLVGQGAKNTEAFF
d_call: TRBD1; v_call: TRBV5-4; clone_size: NA; j_call: TRBJ2-2; cdr3_nt: TGTGCCAGCAGCGGCGGCCAGGGGACAGGGGGTGGGGAGCTGTTTTTT; cdr3_aa: CASSGGQGTGGGELFF
d_call: TRBD1; v_call: TRBV5-1; clone_size: NA; j_call: TRBJ2-1; cdr3_nt: TGCGCCAGCAGCCAGGGGGGACAGGGAGGGAATGAGCAGTTCTTC; cdr3_aa: CASSQGGQGGNEQFF
d_call: NA; v_call: TRBV5-4; clone_size: NA; j_call: TRBJ2-3; cdr3_nt: TGTGCCAGCAGCTTCTCGGGTAGTACGACAGATACGCAGTATTTT; cdr3_aa: CASSFSGSTTDTQYF
d_call: TRBD1; v_call: TRBV30; clone_size: once; j_call: TRBJ1-2; cdr3_nt: TGTGCCTGGAGTCCCCAGGGGGAATATGGCTACACCTTC; cdr3_aa: CAWSPQGEYGYTF
d_call: NA; v_call: TRBV19; clone_size: NA; j_call: TRBJ2-3; cdr3_nt: TGTGCCAGTAGTATAGCGGGAGAGAACGCAGATACGCAGTATTTT; cdr3_aa: CASSIAGENADTQYF
d_call: NA; v_call: TRBV7-2; clone_size: once; j_call: TRBJ1-2; cdr3_nt: TGTGCCAGCAGCCCCTCGCACGGTCTTGCGGGCTACACCTTC; cdr3_aa: CASSPSHGLAGYTF
d_call: TRBD1; v_call: TRBV9; clone_size: once; j_call: TRBJ1-6; cdr3_nt: TGTGCCAGCAGCCGCACTCCGGGACAGGGGGCTCGGAATTCACCCCTCCACTTT; cdr3_aa: CASSRTPGQGARNSPLHF
d_call: NA; v_call: TRBV18; clone_size: NA; j_call: TRBJ1-3; cdr3_nt: TGTGCCAGCTCACCAACCGGGAGTGGAAACACCATATATTTT; cdr3_aa: CASSPTGSGNTIYF
d_call: TRBD2; v_call: TRBV3-1/TRBV3-2; clone_size: NA; j_call: TRBJ2-1; cdr3_nt: TGTGCCAGCAGCCAAGACTTCGGGGGGGGTTACAATGAGCAGTTCTTC; cdr3_aa: CASSQDFGGGYNEQFF
d_call: TRBD2; v_call: TRBV10-2; clone_size: NA; j_call: TRBJ2-3; cdr3_nt: TGCGCCAGCACCTCGGGACTAGCGGGAACTAGCACAGATACGCAGTATTTT; cdr3_aa: CASTSGLAGTSTDTQYF
d_call: NA; v_call: TRBV4-1; clone_size: NA; j_call: TRBJ1-2; cdr3_nt: TGCGCCAGCAGCCAAGCTCAGGGGCTAGGCTACACCTTC; cdr3_aa: CASSQAQGLGYTF
d_call: NA; v_call: TRBV18; clone_size: NA; j_call: TRBJ1-2; cdr3_nt: TGTGCCAGCTCACCACAGGGAGGGGGCTACACCTTC; cdr3_aa: CASSPQGGGYTF
d_call: TRBD1; v_call: TRBV7-9; clone_size: NA; j_call: TRBJ1-1; cdr3_nt: TGTGCCAGTAAGGACAGGGAAATGGGTGAAGCTTTCTTT; cdr3_aa: CASKDREMGEAFF
d_call: TRBD2; v_call: TRBV5-6; clone_size: NA; j_call: TRBJ2-1; cdr3_nt: TGTGCCAGCAGGGAGCGGGGGGGCCCCCACAATGAGCAGTTCTTC; cdr3_aa: CASRERGGPHNEQFF
d_call: TRBD2; v_call: TRBV27; clone_size: NA; j_call: TRBJ2-1; cdr3_nt: TGTGCCAGCAGGACTAGCCTAGCTGAGCAGTTCTTC; cdr3_aa: CASRTSLAEQFF
d_call: NA; v_call: TRBV4-3; clone_size: NA; j_call: TRBJ2-1; cdr3_nt: TGCGCCAGCAGCCAAGACGCACGGGGGAGCTCCTACAATGAGCAGTTCTTC; cdr3_aa: CASSQDARGSSYNEQFF
d_call: TRBD1; v_call: TRBV5-1; clone_size: few; j_call: TRBJ2-2; cdr3_nt: TGCGCCAGCAGCTTGTGGCGGACAGGGGGGGAGCTGTTTTTT; cdr3_aa: CASSLWRTGGELFF
d_call: TRBD2; v_call: TRBV6-5; clone_size: NA; j_call: TRBJ2-3; cdr3_nt: TGTGCCAGCAGTTACGCTACTAGCGGGGGCACAGATACGCAGTATTTT; cdr3_aa: CASSYATSGGTDTQYF
d_call: NA; v_call: TRBV5-1; clone_size: NA; j_call: TRBJ1-3; cdr3_nt: TGCGCCAGCAGCTTGGGTTTGGGGGCCGGCTCTGGAAACACCATATATTTT; cdr3_aa: CASSLGLGAGSGNTIYF
d_call: NA; v_call: TRBV10-2; clone_size: NA; j_call: TRBJ1-3; cdr3_nt: TGCGCCAGCAGTGAAGGGGCAGGAAACACCATATATTTT; cdr3_aa: CASSEGAGNTIYF
d_call: NA; v_call: TRBV30; clone_size: NA; j_call: TRBJ1-2; cdr3_nt: TGTGCCTGGACCCAGATGGGGGGGCTGGGGTTTGGCTACACCTTC; cdr3_aa: CAWTQMGGLGFGYTF
d_call: TRBD1; v_call: TRBV7-2; clone_size: NA; j_call: TRBJ2-1; cdr3_nt: TGTGCCAGCAGCTTTGGACAGGGGGTCTCCTACAATGAGCAGTTCTTC; cdr3_aa: CASSFGQGVSYNEQFF
d_call: NA; v_call: TRBV2; clone_size: NA; j_call: TRBJ1-6; cdr3_nt: TGTGCCAGCAGTGGGGGGGTTTATTCACCCCTCCACTTT; cdr3_aa: CASSGGVYSPLHF
d_call: TRBD1; v_call: TRBV5-6; clone_size: few; j_call: TRBJ2-2; cdr3_nt: TGTGCCAGCAGCTTAGGACAGGGGTTTGGCACCGGGGAGCTGTTTTTT; cdr3_aa: CASSLGQGFGTGELFF
d_call: TRBD1; v_call: TRBV7-8; clone_size: NA; j_call: TRBJ1-3; cdr3_nt: TGTGCCAGCAGCTTAAGCCGCGACAGGGTGCGAACCATATATTTT; cdr3_aa: CASSLSRDRVRTIYF
d_call: TRBD1; v_call: TRBV5-1; clone_size: NA; j_call: TRBJ1-4; cdr3_nt: TGCGCCAGCAGCTTGGTGCAGGGGGCGATCGTCCGTAATGAAAAACTGTTTTTT; cdr3_aa: CASSLVQGAIVRNEKLFF
d_call: NA; v_call: TRBV7-9; clone_size: NA; j_call: TRBJ2-1; cdr3_nt: TGTGCCAGCAGCTCACCCTTCGGCAGCGCGATCAATGAGCAGTTCTTC; cdr3_aa: CASSSPFGSAINEQFF
d_call: TRBD1; v_call: TRBV3-1/TRBV3-2; clone_size: NA; j_call: TRBJ1-2; cdr3_nt: TGTGCCAGCAGCCGTGGACAGGGAATTAACTATGGCTACACCTTC; cdr3_aa: CASSRGQGINYGYTF
d_call: NA; v_call: TRBV4-1; clone_size: NA; j_call: TRBJ1-3; cdr3_nt: TGCGCCAGCTCGACCGGGGGGGGAAACACCATATATTTT; cdr3_aa: CASSTGGGNTIYF
d_call: NA; v_call: TRBV10-3; clone_size: NA; j_call: TRBJ1-1; cdr3_nt: TGTGCCATCAGTGAAATATCGAACACTGAAGCTTTCTTT; cdr3_aa: CAISEISNTEAFF
d_call: NA; v_call: TRBV4-3; clone_size: NA; j_call: TRBJ1-1; cdr3_nt: TGCGCCAGCAGCCAAGTGAGGGTGGGGGGGTCGACTGAAGCTTTCTTT; cdr3_aa: CASSQVRVGGSTEAFF
d_call: NA; v_call: TRBV5-5; clone_size: NA; j_call: TRBJ1-2; cdr3_nt: TGTGCCAGCAGCCCCGGACAGCTCCTCGATGGCTACACCTTC; cdr3_aa: CASSPGQLLDGYTF
d_call: TRBD1; v_call: TRBV7-8; clone_size: NA; j_call: TRBJ1-1; cdr3_nt: TGTGCCAGCAGCTACCCGGGACAGGCATTGAACACTGAAGCTTTCTTT; cdr3_aa: CASSYPGQALNTEAFF
d_call: NA; v_call: TRBV7-2; clone_size: NA; j_call: TRBJ1-1; cdr3_nt: TGTGCCAGCAGCTATACAGGGACAACGAACACTGAAGCTTTCTTT; cdr3_aa: CASSYTGTTNTEAFF
d_call: TRBD1; v_call: TRBV24-1; clone_size: few; j_call: TRBJ1-2; cdr3_nt: TGTGCCACCAGTGATCCTTTCAGGGGGTTAAACTATGGCTACACCTTC; cdr3_aa: CATSDPFRGLNYGYTF
d_call: TRBD1; v_call: TRBV15; clone_size: NA; j_call: TRBJ1-2; cdr3_nt: TGTGCCACCAGCAGAGGCAGGGGGGACTATGGCTACACCTTC; cdr3_aa: CATSRGRGDYGYTF
d_call: TRBD1; v_call: TRBV19; clone_size: NA; j_call: TRBJ1-6; cdr3_nt: TGTGCCAGTAGCTATGACAGGGCCTATAATTCACCCCTCCACTTT; cdr3_aa: CASSYDRAYNSPLHF
d_call: NA; v_call: TRBV6-2/TRBV6-3; clone_size: NA; j_call: TRBJ1-2; cdr3_nt: TGTGCCAGCAGTACACCTAACTATGGCTACACCTTC; cdr3_aa: CASSTPNYGYTF
d_call: TRBD1; v_call: TRBV18; clone_size: NA; j_call: TRBJ1-3; cdr3_nt: TGTGCCAGCTCAAACATACAGGGGGCTACTGGAAACACCATATATTTT; cdr3_aa: CASSNIQGATGNTIYF
d_call: NA; v_call: TRBV11-3; clone_size: NA; j_call: TRBJ2-3; cdr3_nt: TGTGCCAGCAGCTCGTTTACAGATACGCAGTATTTT; cdr3_aa: CASSSFTDTQYF
d_call: NA; v_call: TRBV5-5; clone_size: NA; j_call: TRBJ1-3; cdr3_nt: TGTGCCAGCAGCTTTGTACAGGACCGCTCTGGAAACACCATATATTTT; cdr3_aa: CASSFVQDRSGNTIYF
d_call: TRBD1; v_call: TRBV6-6; clone_size: NA; j_call: TRBJ2-5; cdr3_nt: TGTGCCAGCAGTTCACGGGGGACAGGGGAAGAGACCCAGTACTTC; cdr3_aa: CASSSRGTGEETQYF
d_call: TRBD1; v_call: TRBV5-1; clone_size: NA; j_call: TRBJ1-1; cdr3_nt: TGCGCCAGCAGCCTGGGACAGATTTACACTGAAGCTTTCTTT; cdr3_aa: CASSLGQIYTEAFF